Listed below are T cell receptor beta chains from one sample, sequenced in a study of cytomegalovirus exposure and HLA in healthy donors. The assay was immunoSEQ multiplex PCR, and TCRdb's table has in-frame clones only and misses some. The sample lists under 200,000 clones; approximately 78% were seen once. Material for sequencing was PBMCs. These receptor sequences come from a young woman in good health and CMV-seropositive. CDR3s include the opening cysteine and the closing phenylalanine or tryptophan. A D gene is named only where the DNA matches it firmly. Expanded clones get a size class; other rows say once, few or many, or leave the size out.

D,J,V,size,CDR3,DNA
.,TRBJ2-7,TRBV28,.,CASSLIGRPGYEQYF,TGTGCCAGCAGTTTAATCGGCAGACCAGGCTACGAGCAGTACTTC
.,TRBJ1-3,TRBV11-3,few,CASSTYRERASGNTIYF,TGTGCCAGCAGCACCTACAGGGAAAGGGCCTCTGGAAACACCATATATTTT
.,TRBJ1-1,TRBV7-6,.,CASSPSPEGGKNTEAFF,TGTGCCAGCAGCCCCTCGCCGGAAGGCGGAAAGAACACTGAAGCTTTCTTT
.,TRBJ2-3,TRBV27,.,CASSLGGVGTDTQYF,TGTGCCAGCAGTTTAGGAGGGGTGGGCACAGATACGCAGTATTTT
TRBD2,TRBJ2-4,TRBV7-9,.,CASSLSSGRASKNIQYF,TGTGCCAGCAGCTTATCCAGCGGGAGGGCCAGTAAAAACATTCAGTACTTC
TRBD1,TRBJ2-2,TRBV10-1,.,CASTHGQGRTGELFF,TGCGCCAGCACCCACGGACAGGGACGGACCGGGGAGCTGTTTTTT
TRBD2,TRBJ2-1,TRBV9,few,CASSVSASGYYNEQFF,TGTGCCAGCAGCGTTTCGGCTAGCGGTTATTACAATGAGCAGTTCTTC
TRBD2,TRBJ2-3,TRBV11-2,.,CASSGRTSGGAADTQYF,TGTGCCAGCAGCGGACGGACTAGCGGGGGGGCCGCAGATACGCAGTATTTT
TRBD2,TRBJ2-1,TRBV18,.,CASSPGGLAGSYNEQFF,TGTGCCAGCTCACCGGGGGGACTAGCGGGGTCGTACAATGAGCAGTTCTTC
TRBD1,TRBJ1-4,TRBV19,.,CASSSGTANEKLFF,TGTGCCAGTAGTTCCGGGACAGCTAATGAAAAACTGTTTTTT
TRBD2,TRBJ2-1,TRBV6-1,.,CASSEAWIAGRDEQFF,TGTGCCAGCAGTGAAGCTTGGATAGCGGGGCGGGATGAGCAGTTCTTC
.,TRBJ1-1,TRBV4-2,.,CASSQVGGRGGTEAFF,TGTGCCAGCAGCCAAGTGGGGGGAAGGGGAGGCACTGAAGCTTTCTTT
.,TRBJ2-7,TRBV29-1,.,CSVTMGGTYYEQYF,TGCAGCGTTACCATGGGGGGGACATACTACGAGCAGTACTTC
.,TRBJ1-2,TRBV29-1,.,CSVADRPGHGYTF,TGCAGCGTTGCAGACAGGCCAGGGCATGGCTACACCTTC
.,TRBJ2-3,TRBV30,.,CAWSVPGSTDTQYF,TGTGCCTGGAGTGTACCGGGGAGCACAGATACGCAGTATTTT
.,TRBJ2-1,TRBV21-1,few,CASSKGSSGLYNEQFF,TGTGCCAGCAGCAAAGGAAGTAGCGGACTTTACAATGAGCAGTTCTTC